The 15 T cell receptor beta chains in this list originate from one sample, sequenced in a study of T cells and copy number aberrations in small-cell lung cancer. Profiled with immunoSEQ multiplex PCR; TCRdb holds only in-frame clones, not every one. The sample lists about 900 clones, 85% to 95% occurring once. Sequencing used tumor tissue. Source of these receptors: a woman aged 45-65 years with small cell lung cancer.

The sample holds a few counts of this clone. The gene calls are TRBV28 and TRBJ2-2; D may be TRBD2 (6 bases). V dropped 5 bases and J dropped 4 bases, with 11 bases sitting between them. This CDR3 is built from 14 residues. Per the germline V gene, CDR1 is MDHEN and CDR2 is SYDVKM. The CDR3, as DNA: TGTGCCAGCAGTCCCTCTAGCGCCACCGGGGAGCTGTTTTTT. Its protein product is CASSPSSATGELFF. Full variable domain (remainder filled in from reference TRBV28 and TRBJ2-2): DVKVTQSSRYLVKRTGEKVFLECVQDMDHENMFWYRQDPGLGLRLIYFSYDVKMKEKGDIPEGYSVSREKKERFSLILESASTNQTSMYLCASSPSSATGELFFGEGSRLTVL.

The chain combines TRBV9 with TRBJ1-1; a possible D gene is TRBD1 (5 bases). This CDR3 comprises 16 residues. Germline-derived CDR1 and CDR2 are SGDLS and YYNGEE. V lost 4 bases and J 0 bases, leaving 16 bases between the germline ends. The DNA of the CDR3 is TGTGCCAGCAGCATCCGCCCCGACAGCATGAACACTGAAGCTTTCTTT. Protein sequence: CASSIRPDSMNTEAFF.

The CDR3 DNA reads as TGTGCCAGCAGTTCTCACTCCAGGGGGTACGAGCAGTACTTC. This translates into CASSSHSRGYEQYF. The chain joins TRBV27 to TRBJ2-7; 7 bases match TRBD1. Trimming removed 4 bases from V and 4 bases from J; junction bases left unmatched: 7. Germline V gene sequence: CDR1 MNHEY, CDR2 SMNVEV (reference sequence). The CDR3 sequence is 14 residues long.

The genes are TRBV10-2 and TRBJ1-3, with D maybe TRBD1 (6 bases). Deletions cut 3 bases from V and 3 bases from J, with 15 bases between. This CDR3 is 16 amino acids long. Germline lookup yields CDR1 WSHSY and CDR2 SAAADI. The CDR3 spells CASSEFGSRGGNTIYF. The CDR3 bases are TGCGCCAGCAGTGAATTCGGGAGCAGGGGTGGAAACACCATATATTTT.

The gene calls are TRBV6-5 and TRBJ2-3; the match to TRBD1 covers 7 bases. The length of the CDR3 is 15 residues. With V trimmed by 0 bases and J by 2 bases, 2 bases remained unmatched. The germline V gene encodes CDR1 MNHEY and CDR2 SVGAGI. CDR3 nucleotide sequence: TGTGCCAGCAGTTACTCCGGACAGGTCACAGATACGCAGTATTTT. It encodes CASSYSGQVTDTQYF.

The rearrangement uses TRBV4-1 and TRBJ1-5; TRBD2 is a possible D gene (5 bases). The DNA end lines up better with TRBJ2-3; the J call may be wrong. Germline V gene sequence: CDR1 MGHRA, CDR2 YSYEKL. This CDR3 spans 13 amino acids. The CDR3 DNA follows: TGCGCCAGCAGCCTCGAGGGCGGCAAGCCCCAGTATTTT. This encodes CASSLEGGKPQYF.

This chain joins TRBV6-5 and TRBJ2-4; the D is unclear. V gave up 4 bases and J gave up 6 bases, with 13 bases separating them. CDR3 length equals 14 residues. Germline V gives CDR1 MNHEY, CDR2 SVGAGI. This CDR3 is CASSSSPDGNIQYF. The CDR3 nucleotides are TGTGCCAGCAGTTCATCTCCGGACGGAAACATTCAGTACTTC.

The chain joins TRBV19 to TRBJ1-2; D possibly corresponds to TRBD1 (6 bases). Germline CDR1 LNHDA, CDR2 SQIVND (reference sequence). V was trimmed by 4 bases and J by 4 bases, leaving 10 bases between them. This CDR3 is 13 amino acids long. The DNA of the CDR3 is TGTGCCAGTAGTAACGGACAGCTCTATGGCTACACCTTC. Protein sequence: CASSNGQLYGYTF.

The chain employs TRBV28 and TRBJ2-5, with 9 bases fitting TRBD2. This CDR3 has 15 residues. CDR1 is MDHEN, CDR2 SYDVKM, per germline. Trimming took 3 bases from V and 1 from J; bases not matched to a gene: 3. The CDR3 loop reads CASSFGGRVQETQYF. In DNA form, the CDR3 reads TGTGCCAGCAGTTTTGGCGGGAGGGTCCAAGAGACCCAGTACTTC.

The genes are TRBV5-1 and TRBJ2-3, with a possible D match to TRBD1 (6 bases). The CDR3 runs to 15 residues. The V gene lost 0 bases and the J gene lost 1 base, with 9 bases spanning the gap. From germline, CDR1 is SGHRS and CDR2 YFSETQ. CDR3 sequence: CASSLAGQRTDTQYF. CDR3 bases: TGCGCCAGCAGCTTGGCCGGACAGCGCACAGATACGCAGTATTTT. The full variable domain, completed using reference TRBV5-1 and TRBJ2-3, is KAGVTQTPRYLIKTRGQQVTLSCSPISGHRSVSWYQQTPGQGLQFLFEYFSETQRNKGNFPGRFSGRQFSNSRSEMNVSTLELGDSALYLCASSLAGQRTDTQYFGPGTRLTVL.

This chain connects TRBV25-1 to TRBJ2-7; D is possibly TRBD2 (6 bases). Trimming stripped 3 bases from V and 6 bases from J, with 12 bases between. The CDR3 consists of 13 residues. Germline V CDR1 and CDR2: MGHDK, SYGVNS. The CDR3 nucleotides are TGTGCCAGCAGTGAGGCGGGACTTTCCGAGCAGTACTTC. This encodes CASSEAGLSEQYF.

CDR3: CASSPVNTGELFF. The CDR3 DNA reads TGTGCCAGCAGCCCGGTGAACACCGGGGAGCTGTTTTTT. This chain connects TRBV14 to TRBJ2-2, with D unclear. V lost 4 bases, J lost 1 base, and 4 bases lay in between. The germline CDR1 and CDR2 sequences are SGHDN and FVKESK. The CDR3 is 13 amino acids.

This chain joins TRBV28 and TRBJ1-5; TRBD1 agrees at 9 bases. Per germline, CDR1 MDHEN and CDR2 SYDVKM. CDR3 length equals 14 residues. The ends lost 5 bases at V and 9 bases at J; junction bases unmatched: 8. The CDR3, as DNA: TGTGCCAGCAGTCAGGGACAGGGAAAGCTGCCCCAGCATTTT. Translation gives CASSQGQGKLPQHF.

The V call is TRBV6-1, the J call TRBJ2-7; perhaps TRBD1 as D (6 bases). The CDR3 spans 13 residues. Trimming left V 9 bases short and J 1 base short, with 13 bases between. Looked up from germline, CDR1 is MNHNS and CDR2 is SASEGT. This chain's CDR3 is CASEQGGSYEQYF. CDR3 bases: TGTGCCAGTGAACAGGGTGGTTCCTACGAGCAGTACTTC.

The chain recombines TRBV15 with TRBJ1-2; D gene uncertain. This CDR3 region has 14 residues. The V gene's germline CDR1 is LNHNV and CDR2 YYDKDF (reference sequence). V gave up 4 bases and J gave up 9 bases, with 18 bases separating them. DNA of the CDR3: TGTGCCACCAGCAACCAGACCGCCCCTCACCGCTACACCTTC. Translating gives CATSNQTAPHRYTF.